The 4 T cell receptor beta chains below all came from one sample that was sequenced in a study of T-cell memory formation after mild COVID-19. Using its own MiXCR run on the 5' RACE reads, TCRdb lists one record per CDR3 protein. The sample contains about 100,000 distinct CDR3 sequences, 15% to 20% of which appear only once. The sequencing sample was made of PBMCs or a T cell subset sorted from them (not recorded which). Receptors originate from a young man who had mild COVID-19 (a few samples of this study predate the infection). Cell type and time point are not known.

This chain uses TRBV4-1 with TRBJ2-5; 8 bases map to TRBD2. Germline CDR1 is MGHRA and CDR2 is YSYEKL. The CDR3 length is 19 residues. Trimming took 4 bases from V and 5 from J; bases not matched to a gene: 21. The CDR3 is CASSPGWGQHRGGLETQYF. The CDR3, as DNA: TGCGCCAGCAGCCCAGGATGGGGCCAGCACCGGGGGGGGCTTGAGACCCAGTACTTC.

In its sample, this clonotype was seen a few times. Here the CDR3 DNA reads TGCAGTGCCCAAACAGGGGACTATTCACCCCTCCACTTT. Translating it yields CSAQTGDYSPLHF. This rearrangement joins TRBV20-1 to TRBJ1-6; 7 bases agree with TRBD1. The V gene's germline CDR1 is DFQATT and CDR2 SNEGSKA (reference sequence). This CDR3 has 13 amino acids. Unmatched junction bases numbered 7, after V lost 6 bases and J lost 8 bases.

The chain combines TRBV6-2 or TRBV6-3 with TRBJ2-3; D remains unclear. V shed 4 bases and J shed 9 bases, with 8 bases lying between them. The CDR3 sequence is 11 residues long. Germline V CDR1 and CDR2: MNHEY, SVGEGT. This CDR3 reads CASSSGLTQYF. CDR3 nucleotide sequence: TGTGCCAGCAGTTCTGGTCTAACGCAGTATTTT.

This chain joins TRBV7-9 and TRBJ1-4; no definite D call. V dropped 2 bases and J dropped 5 bases, with 6 bases sitting between them. Germline loops: CDR1 SEHNR, CDR2 FQNEAQ (reference sequence). The CDR3 loop spans 13 amino acids. The CDR3 loop is CASSLWQNEKLFF. The CDR3 nucleotides read TGTGCCAGCAGCTTATGGCAAAATGAAAAACTGTTTTTT.